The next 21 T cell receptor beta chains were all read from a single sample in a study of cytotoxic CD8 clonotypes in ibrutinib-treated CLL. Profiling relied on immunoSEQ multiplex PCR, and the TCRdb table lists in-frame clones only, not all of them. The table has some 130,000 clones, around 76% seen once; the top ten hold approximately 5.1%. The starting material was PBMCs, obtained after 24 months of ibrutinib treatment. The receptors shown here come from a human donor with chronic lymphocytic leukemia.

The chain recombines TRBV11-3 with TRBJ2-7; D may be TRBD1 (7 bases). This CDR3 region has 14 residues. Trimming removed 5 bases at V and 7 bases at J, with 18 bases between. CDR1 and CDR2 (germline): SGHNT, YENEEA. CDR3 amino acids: CASSPTTGSGEQYF. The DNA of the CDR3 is TGTGCCAGCAGCCCAACGACAGGGAGCGGGGAGCAGTACTTC.

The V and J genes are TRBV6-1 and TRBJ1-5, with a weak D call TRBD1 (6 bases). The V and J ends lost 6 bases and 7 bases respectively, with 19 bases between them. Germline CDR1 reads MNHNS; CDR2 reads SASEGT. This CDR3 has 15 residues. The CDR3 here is CASSPLRGLRQPQHF. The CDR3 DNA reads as TGTGCCAGCAGCCCCCTCCGGGGGCTTCGCCAGCCCCAGCATTTT.

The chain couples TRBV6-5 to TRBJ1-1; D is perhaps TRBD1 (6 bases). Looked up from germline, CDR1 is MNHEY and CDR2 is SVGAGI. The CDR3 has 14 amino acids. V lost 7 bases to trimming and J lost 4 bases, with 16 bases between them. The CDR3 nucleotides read TGTGCCAGCACCGGTGGGGGAGGGGGCACTGAAGCTTTCTTT. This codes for CASTGGGGGTEAFF.

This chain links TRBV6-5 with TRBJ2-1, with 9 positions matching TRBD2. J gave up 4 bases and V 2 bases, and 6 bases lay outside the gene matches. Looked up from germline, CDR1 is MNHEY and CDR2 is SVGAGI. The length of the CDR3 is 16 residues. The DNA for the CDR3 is TGTGCCAGCAGTTACCCCCGGCGGGGGGGATACAATGAGCAGTTCTTC. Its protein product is CASSYPRRGGYNEQFF.

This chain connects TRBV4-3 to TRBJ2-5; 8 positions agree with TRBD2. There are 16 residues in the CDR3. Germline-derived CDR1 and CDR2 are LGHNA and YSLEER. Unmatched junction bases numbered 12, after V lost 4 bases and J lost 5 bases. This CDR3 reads CASSPLGLAASETQYF. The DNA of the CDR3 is TGCGCCAGCAGCCCCCTAGGACTAGCTGCGTCGGAGACCCAGTACTTC.

CDR3 residues: CASSPRQGATGTEAFF. The CDR3 DNA sequence: TGTGCCAGCTCACCCCGACAGGGGGCCACGGGGACTGAAGCTTTCTTT. V is TRBV18 and J is TRBJ1-1; TRBD1 aligns across 10 bases. Germline CDR1 and CDR2: KGHSH and LQKENI. There are 16 residues in the CDR3. V gave up 3 bases and J gave up 5 bases; unmatched junction bases: 9.

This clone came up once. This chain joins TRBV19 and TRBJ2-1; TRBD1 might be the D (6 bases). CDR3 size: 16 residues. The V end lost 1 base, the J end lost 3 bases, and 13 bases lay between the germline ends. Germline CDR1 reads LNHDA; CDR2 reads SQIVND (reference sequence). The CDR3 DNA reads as TGTGCCAGTAGTATAGGGGGGCAGTTTTACTACAATGAGCAGTTCTTC. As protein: CASSIGGQFYYNEQFF.

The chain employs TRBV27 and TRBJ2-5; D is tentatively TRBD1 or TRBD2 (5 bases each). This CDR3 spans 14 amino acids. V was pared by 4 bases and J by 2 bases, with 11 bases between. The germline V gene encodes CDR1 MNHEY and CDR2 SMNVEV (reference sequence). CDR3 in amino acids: CASSSGRTQETQYF. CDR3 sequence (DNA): TGTGCCAGCAGTTCGGGACGCACGCAAGAGACCCAGTACTTC.

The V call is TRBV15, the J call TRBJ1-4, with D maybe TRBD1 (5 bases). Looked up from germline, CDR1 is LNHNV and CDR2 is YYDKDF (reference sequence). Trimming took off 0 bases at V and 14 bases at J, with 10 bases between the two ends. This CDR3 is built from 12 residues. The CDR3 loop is CATSRDQGRLFF. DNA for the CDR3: TGTGCCACCAGCAGAGATCAGGGCAGGCTGTTTTTT.

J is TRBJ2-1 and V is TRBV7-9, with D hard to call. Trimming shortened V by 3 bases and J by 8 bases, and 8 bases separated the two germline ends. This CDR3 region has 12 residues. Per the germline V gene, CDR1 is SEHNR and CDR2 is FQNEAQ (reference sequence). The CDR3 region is CASSLGSDEQFF. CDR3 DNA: TGTGCCAGCAGCTTGGGGTCAGATGAGCAGTTCTTC.

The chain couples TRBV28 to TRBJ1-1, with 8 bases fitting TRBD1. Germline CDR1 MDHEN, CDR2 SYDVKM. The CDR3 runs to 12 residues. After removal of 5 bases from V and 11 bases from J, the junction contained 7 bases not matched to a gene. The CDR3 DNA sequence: TGTGCCAGCAGTACAGGGGGATGGGGGGCTTTCTTT. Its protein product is CASSTGGWGAFF.

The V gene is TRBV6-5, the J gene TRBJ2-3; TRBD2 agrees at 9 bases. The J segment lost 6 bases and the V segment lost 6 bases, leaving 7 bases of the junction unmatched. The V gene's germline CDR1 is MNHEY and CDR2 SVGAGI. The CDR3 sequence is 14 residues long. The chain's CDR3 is CASSPAAGGDTQYF. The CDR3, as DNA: TGTGCCAGCAGCCCGGCAGCGGGGGGCGATACGCAGTATTTT.

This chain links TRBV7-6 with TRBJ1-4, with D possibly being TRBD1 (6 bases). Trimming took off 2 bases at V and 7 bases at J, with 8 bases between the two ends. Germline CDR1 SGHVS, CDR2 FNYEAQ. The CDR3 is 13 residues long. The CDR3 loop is CASSLWGAEKLFF. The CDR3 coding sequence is TGTGCCAGCAGCTTATGGGGGGCTGAAAAACTGTTTTTT. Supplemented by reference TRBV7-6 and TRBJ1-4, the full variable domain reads GAGVSQSPRYKVTKRGQDVALRCDPISGHVSLYWYRQALGQGPEFLTYFNYEAQQDKSGLPNDRFSAERPEGSISTLTIQRTEQRDSAMYRCASSLWGAEKLFFGSGTQLSVL.

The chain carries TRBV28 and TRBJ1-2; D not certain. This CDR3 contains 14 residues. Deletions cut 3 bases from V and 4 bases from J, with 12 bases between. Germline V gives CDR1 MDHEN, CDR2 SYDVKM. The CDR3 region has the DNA TGTGCCAGCAGTTTCCCCTCAGGAGCCTATGGCTACACCTTC. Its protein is CASSFPSGAYGYTF.

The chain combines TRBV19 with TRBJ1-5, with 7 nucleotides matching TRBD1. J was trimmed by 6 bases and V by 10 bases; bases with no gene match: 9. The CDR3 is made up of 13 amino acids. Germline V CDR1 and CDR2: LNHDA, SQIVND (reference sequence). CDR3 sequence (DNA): TGTGCCACCCGATCAACAGGGGTTCAGCCCCAGCATTTT. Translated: CATRSTGVQPQHF.

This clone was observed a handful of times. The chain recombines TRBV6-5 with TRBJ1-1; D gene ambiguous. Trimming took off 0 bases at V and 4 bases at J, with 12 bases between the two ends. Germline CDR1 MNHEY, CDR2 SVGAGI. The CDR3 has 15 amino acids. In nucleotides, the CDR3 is TGTGCCAGCAGTTACTCGAGGCTTTCGGGCACTGAAGCTTTCTTT. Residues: CASSYSRLSGTEAFF.

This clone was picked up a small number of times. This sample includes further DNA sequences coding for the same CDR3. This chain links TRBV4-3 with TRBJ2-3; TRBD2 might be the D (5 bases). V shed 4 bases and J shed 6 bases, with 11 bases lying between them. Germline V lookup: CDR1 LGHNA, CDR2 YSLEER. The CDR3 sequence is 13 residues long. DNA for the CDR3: TGCGCCAGCAGCCCCCGGGGTGGGGATACGCAGTATTTT. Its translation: CASSPRGGDTQYF.

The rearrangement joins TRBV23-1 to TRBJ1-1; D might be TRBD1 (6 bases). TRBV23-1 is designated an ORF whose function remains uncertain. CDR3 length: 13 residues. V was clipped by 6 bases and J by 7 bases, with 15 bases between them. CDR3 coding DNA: TGCGCCAGCAGCCAAGGGGGAGACAGTGAAGCTTTCTTT. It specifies CASSQGGDSEAFF.

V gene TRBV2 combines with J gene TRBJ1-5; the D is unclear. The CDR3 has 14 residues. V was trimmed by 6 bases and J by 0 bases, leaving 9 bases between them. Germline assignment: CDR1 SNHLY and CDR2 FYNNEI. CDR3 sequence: CASRVWDSNQPQHF. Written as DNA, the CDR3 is TGTGCCAGCAGGGTCTGGGATAGCAATCAGCCCCAGCATTTT. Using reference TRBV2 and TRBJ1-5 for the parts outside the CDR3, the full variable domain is EPEVTQTPSHQVTQMGQEVILRCVPISNHLYFYWYRQILGQKVEFLVSFYNNEISEKSEIFDDQFSVERPDGSNFTLKIRSTKLEDSAMYFCASRVWDSNQPQHFGDGTRLSIL.

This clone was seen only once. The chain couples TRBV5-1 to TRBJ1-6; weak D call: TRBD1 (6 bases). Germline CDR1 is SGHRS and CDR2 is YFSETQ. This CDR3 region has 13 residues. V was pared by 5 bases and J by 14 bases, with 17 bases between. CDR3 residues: CASRGDTVGSLHF. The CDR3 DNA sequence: TGCGCCAGCAGGGGGGACACGGTCGGATCCCTCCACTTT.

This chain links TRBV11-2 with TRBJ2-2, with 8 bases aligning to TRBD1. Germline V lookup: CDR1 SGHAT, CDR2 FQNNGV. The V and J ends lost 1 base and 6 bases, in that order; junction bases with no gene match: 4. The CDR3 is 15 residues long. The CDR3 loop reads CASSLVAQGAGELFF. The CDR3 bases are TGTGCCAGCAGCTTAGTGGCACAGGGGGCCGGGGAGCTGTTTTTT.